The 22 T cell receptor beta chains below all came from one sample that was sequenced in a study of T cell responses to AZD1222 COVID-19 vaccine. Only in-frame clones appear in the TCRdb table, and some are missing; sequencing was by immunoSEQ multiplex PCR. The sample yields tens of thousands of clones, roughly four fifths seen once. This specimen consisted of peripheral blood, obtained on day 0 of AZD1222 vaccination. The origin of the receptors is an adult in good health.

CDR3 loop: CASSIEVANQPQHF. The CDR3 region has the DNA TGTGCCAGTAGTATAGAGGTGGCCAACCAGCCCCAGCATTTT. This rearrangement joins TRBV19 to TRBJ1-5; D is undetermined. Trimming cost V 0 bases and J 7 bases, with 10 bases left between them. The V gene's germline CDR1 is LNHDA and CDR2 SQIVND (reference sequence). This CDR3 is 14 amino acids long.

This chain uses TRBV6-6 with TRBJ2-6, with TRBD1 matching 7 bases. CDR3 length: 15 residues. CDR1 MNHNY and CDR2 SVGAGI come from the germline V gene (reference sequence). V gave up 5 bases and J gave up 2 bases; unmatched junction bases: 3. CDR3 nucleotide sequence: TGTGCCAGCAGTAAAGACAGGGCTGGGGCCAACGTCCTGACTTTC. Translated, it gives CASSKDRAGANVLTF.

The chain couples TRBV24-1 to TRBJ2-1; TRBD1 aligns across 8 bases. CDR3 length: 14 amino acids. Germline loops: CDR1 KGHDR, CDR2 SFDVKD. Germline trimming cut 6 bases from V and 6 bases from J; bases unmatched to any gene: 6. The CDR3 reads CATSPDRGGNEQFF. Here the CDR3 DNA reads TGTGCCACCAGTCCAGACAGGGGAGGCAATGAGCAGTTCTTC.

The CDR3 bases are TGTGCCAGCAGCGACTCGCTGAACACTGAAGCTTTCTTT. Residues: CASSDSLNTEAFF. The rearrangement joins TRBV28 to TRBJ1-1; D remains unclear. With 6 bases removed from V and 0 bases from J, the gap between germline ends came to 8 bases. Germline assignment: CDR1 MDHEN and CDR2 SYDVKM. This CDR3 spans 13 amino acids.

The gene calls are TRBV7-2 and TRBJ1-1; D may be TRBD1 (6 bases). CDR3 length: 14 amino acids. The germline V gene encodes CDR1 SGHTA and CDR2 FQGNSA. Trimming took off 5 bases at V and 4 bases at J, with 14 bases between the two ends. The chain's CDR3 is CASSPDRLSTEAFF. The CDR3 bases are TGTGCCAGCAGCCCCGACAGGCTAAGCACTGAAGCTTTCTTT. The complete variable domain, with remaining parts taken from reference TRBV7-2 and TRBJ1-1, reads GAGVSQSPSNKVTEKGKDVELRCDPISGHTALYWYRQSLGQGLEFLIYFQGNSAPDKSGLPSDRFSAERTGGSVSTLTIQRTQQEDSAVYLCASSPDRLSTEAFFGQGTRLTVV.

The rearrangement links TRBV30 to TRBJ1-1; D unresolved. This CDR3 comprises 13 residues. CDR1 and CDR2 from the germline V gene are GTSNPN and SVGIG (reference sequence). The V end lost 7 bases, the J end lost 1 base, and 13 bases lay between the germline ends. The CDR3 loop reads CASSGVSNTEAFF. CDR3 DNA: TGTGCCTCGAGCGGGGTTTCGAACACTGAAGCTTTCTTT.

This clone turned up a few times. V and J are TRBV5-4 and TRBJ2-1, with TRBD2 identical over 11 bases. CDR1 and CDR2 from the germline V gene are SGHNT and YYREEE (reference sequence). The ends lost 4 bases at V and 2 bases at J; junction bases unmatched: 2. The CDR3 has 15 amino acids. The CDR3 is CASSLSGGAYNEQFF. The CDR3 DNA reads as TGTGCCAGCAGCCTTAGCGGGGGGGCCTACAATGAGCAGTTCTTC.

The chain is built from TRBV19 and TRBJ2-5; 8 bases align to TRBD2. This CDR3 comprises 16 residues. In germline, CDR1 is LNHDA, CDR2 SQIVND (reference sequence). The V segment lost 3 bases and the J segment 0 bases; nucleotides outside the gene matches: 6. CDR3 region: CASSIGGGLYQETQYF. Written as DNA, the CDR3 is TGTGCCAGTAGTATCGGGGGGGGACTGTACCAAGAGACCCAGTACTTC.

This clone has a handful of counts. The V gene is TRBV6-1, the J gene TRBJ2-7; the match to TRBD1 covers 10 bases. The length of the CDR3 is 15 residues. Per germline, CDR1 MNHNS and CDR2 SASEGT. Trimming removed 0 bases from V and 4 bases from J; junction bases left unmatched: 3. CDR3: CASSEAEDRGYEQYF. As DNA, the CDR3 is TGTGCCAGCAGTGAAGCGGAGGACAGGGGGTACGAGCAGTACTTC.

V gene TRBV30 combines with J gene TRBJ1-4, with D unresolved. Between the trimmed V and J ends, which lost 7 bases and 0 bases, there was a span of 9 bases. CDR3 length: 13 amino acids. Germline CDR1 and CDR2: GTSNPN and SVGIG (reference sequence). The DNA of the CDR3 is TGTGCCTTCGCGGGGTCAACTAATGAAAAACTGTTTTTT. This gives the protein CAFAGSTNEKLFF.

A single count supports this clone. In nucleotides, the CDR3 is TGTGCCAGCAGCTTAGGGTCTACCGACAATTCACCCCTCCACTTT. It specifies CASSLGSTDNSPLHF. The chain joins TRBV7-9 to TRBJ1-6; unclear D gene. The CDR3 sequence is 15 residues long. Germline CDR1 and CDR2: SEHNR and FQNEAQ (reference sequence). V lost 1 base to trimming and J lost 7 bases, with 11 bases between them.

Details on this clone: At one end, the junction sequence differs from germline, possibly due to a read error. V gene TRBV2 combines with J gene TRBJ2-3; 7 bases line up with TRBD1. From germline, CDR1 is SNHLY and CDR2 FYNNEI. The length of the CDR3 is 13 residues. The CDR3 spells CAGRQGEGDTQYF. As DNA, the CDR3 is TGTGCCGGCAGACAGGGCGAGGGAGATACGCAGTATTTT. Full variable domain (remainder filled in from reference TRBV2 and TRBJ2-3): EPEVTQTPSHQVTQMGQEVILRCVPISNHLYFYWYRQILGQKVEFLVSFYNNEISEKSEIFDDQFSVERPDGSNFTLKIRSTKLEDSAMYFCAGRQGEGDTQYFGPGTRLTVL.

The gene calls are TRBV4-1 and TRBJ2-7, with 8 bases matching TRBD2. The CDR3 length is 18 residues. J was trimmed by 3 bases and V by 2 bases; bases with no gene match: 15. Germline loops: CDR1 MGHRA, CDR2 YSYEKL. CDR3 in DNA: TGCGCCAGCAGCCAACTTACCGGGCCCGGCGGGGGGATCTACGAGCAGTACTTC. Translating gives CASSQLTGPGGGIYEQYF.

The V call is TRBV5-6, the J call TRBJ2-5, with 13 bases matching TRBD2. This CDR3 is 15 amino acids long. CDR1 and CDR2 from the germline V gene are SGHDT and YYEEEE. The J segment lost 2 bases and the V segment lost 4 bases, leaving 2 bases of the junction unmatched. The chain's CDR3 is CASSLLAGGQETQYF. The CDR3 region has the DNA TGTGCCAGCAGCCTACTAGCGGGGGGGCAAGAGACCCAGTACTTC. Complete variable domain (other parts from reference TRBV5-6 and TRBJ2-5): DAGVTQSPTHLIKTRGQQVTLRCSPKSGHDTVSWYQQALGQGPQFIFQYYEEEERQRGNFPDRFSGHQFPNYSSELNVNALLLGDSALYLCASSLLAGGQETQYFGPGTRLLVL.

V gene TRBV7-9 combines with J gene TRBJ1-5; D remains ambiguous. The V gene lost 1 base and the J gene lost 5 bases, with 3 bases spanning the gap. CDR1 is SEHNR, CDR2 FQNEAQ, per germline (reference sequence). The CDR3 spans 12 residues. CDR3 coding DNA: TGTGCCAGCAGCTTAGAGGATCAGCCCCAGCATTTT. Its protein product is CASSLEDQPQHF.

This chain uses TRBV9 with TRBJ1-2, with TRBD1 matching 8 bases. The CDR3 covers 14 residues. The V gene's germline CDR1 is SGDLS and CDR2 YYNGEE. J was trimmed by 7 bases and V by 3 bases; bases with no gene match: 8. The CDR3, as DNA: TGTGCCAGCAGCGAACAGGGGGTCATGGCTGGCTACACCTTC. It specifies CASSEQGVMAGYTF.

This clone was found once. The chain carries TRBV7-3 and TRBJ2-5; TRBD2 aligns across 7 bases. Per the germline V gene, CDR1 is SGHTA and CDR2 is FQGTGA. The V segment lost 5 bases and the J segment 6 bases; nucleotides outside the gene matches: 9. The CDR3 is made up of 14 amino acids. The CDR3 loop reads CASSAGGSGKTQYF. The CDR3 DNA is TGTGCCAGCAGCGCCGGGGGAAGCGGGAAGACCCAGTACTTC.

This sequence joins TRBV19 and TRBJ2-5, with D possibly being TRBD2 (6 bases). Trimming removed 5 bases at V and 2 bases at J, with 12 bases between. The CDR3 extends over 14 amino acids. The germline V gene has CDR1 LNHDA and CDR2 SQIVND (reference sequence). CDR3 coding DNA: TGTGCCAGTAGTTGGGGACTCCGGCAAGAGACCCAGTACTTC. Translating gives CASSWGLRQETQYF.

The chain recombines TRBV28 with TRBJ2-3; 13 bases line up with TRBD2. Per the germline V gene, CDR1 is MDHEN and CDR2 is SYDVKM. V lost 3 bases, J lost 0 bases, and 6 bases stayed unmatched. The CDR3 is 18 amino acids. The CDR3 region is CASSLGTSGGVSTDTQYF. The CDR3 region has the DNA TGTGCCAGCAGTTTGGGTACTAGCGGGGGGGTCAGCACAGATACGCAGTATTTT.

The rearrangement uses TRBV6-5 and TRBJ1-1; 9 bases match TRBD1. CDR3 length: 16 residues. The junction had 3 bases not matched to a gene; V was cut back by 1 base and J by 0 bases. Germline V lookup: CDR1 MNHEY, CDR2 SVGAGI. In nucleotides, the CDR3 is TGTGCCAGCAGTTACTTCGGGACAGGGATGAACACTGAAGCTTTCTTT. Protein sequence: CASSYFGTGMNTEAFF.

This CDR3 reads CASSRQGMTFF. The DNA of the CDR3 is TGTGCCAGCAGCCGACAGGGTATGACTTTCTTT. The chain carries TRBV6-5 and TRBJ1-1; TRBD1 matches at 7 bases. V lost 6 bases, J lost 12 bases, and 7 bases stayed unmatched. This CDR3 is built from 11 residues. Germline V gene lookup returns CDR1 MNHEY and CDR2 SVGAGI.

The chain recombines TRBV6-1 with TRBJ2-6; 8 nucleotides line up with TRBD1. This CDR3 contains 19 residues. V shed 4 bases and J 0 bases; nucleotides not matched to a gene: 11. Germline-derived CDR1 and CDR2 are MNHNS and SASEGT. The DNA of the CDR3 is TGTGCCAGCAGTGCCCCACAGGGGGTCCAATCCTCTGGGGCCAACGTCCTGACTTTC. Its protein is CASSAPQGVQSSGANVLTF.